These 32 T cell receptor beta chains were sequenced from one sample in a study of memory CD4+ T cells and cytomegalovirus serostatus. Single viable CD3+CD4+CD8-CD45RO+ cells were sorted as the memory CD4+ T cells. Libraries were prepared by immunoSEQ multiplex PCR; TCRdb keeps only in-frame clonotypes and omits some of them. The repertoire holds under 65,000 clones, with approximately 78% as singletons. The sequencing sample was made of memory CD4+ T cells from blood. All receptors come from an adult in good health and CMV-seronegative.

The chain has TRBV2 and TRBJ2-1, with 12 positions matching TRBD2. V trimming: 6 bases; J trimming: 5 bases; junction bases outside the gene matches: 5. Germline CDR1 SNHLY, CDR2 FYNNEI. The CDR3 totals 15 residues. CDR3 DNA sequence: TGTGCCAGCAGGGACACTAGCGGGAGGAACAATGAGCAGTTCTTC. Translated: CASRDTSGRNNEQFF.

This clone was counted once. The J gene is TRBJ1-4, the V gene TRBV6-1; perhaps TRBD1 as D (6 bases). CDR1 MNHNS and CDR2 SASEGT come from the germline V gene. Deletions cut 4 bases from V and 3 bases from J, with 9 bases between. The CDR3 is made up of 14 amino acids. The CDR3, as DNA: TGTGCCAGCAGTGCGGGGGCAGCTAATGAAAAACTGTTTTTT. Protein: CASSAGAANEKLFF.

A note on this clone: At one end, the junction sequence differs from germline, possibly due to a read error. The chain uses TRBV7-7 and TRBJ2-5; tentatively, D is TRBD1 (5 bases). Germline-derived CDR1 and CDR2 are SSHAT and FNYEAQ (reference sequence). The CDR3 sequence is 15 residues long. Here the CDR3 reads CASSPQALHGETQYF. The CDR3 bases are TGTGCTAGCAGCCCACAGGCACTGCATGGAGAGACCCAGTACTTC.

Here the CDR3 DNA reads TGCGCCAGCAGCTTGGGACAGATCCACACAGATACGCAGTATTTT. It encodes CASSLGQIHTDTQYF. The genes are TRBV5-1 and TRBJ2-3, with TRBD1 as a possible D gene (5 bases). Germline CDR1 SGHRS, CDR2 YFSETQ. The CDR3 has 15 residues. Trimming took off 0 bases at V and 2 bases at J, with 10 bases between the two ends.

The chain uses TRBV7-9 and TRBJ1-1; a weak D match, TRBD1 (5 bases). V lost 5 bases to trimming and J lost 6 bases, with 28 bases between them. CDR3 length: 18 amino acids. Per germline, CDR1 SEHNR and CDR2 FQNEAQ (reference sequence). This CDR3 is CASSIGTLTATLIPEAFF. Here the CDR3 DNA reads TGTGCCAGCAGCATAGGGACCCTAACGGCCACTTTGATTCCTGAAGCTTTCTTT.

The chain is built from TRBV18 and TRBJ1-1; no definite D call. There are 14 residues in the CDR3. V lost 6 bases and J 1 base, leaving 12 bases between the germline ends. Germline V lookup: CDR1 KGHSH, CDR2 LQKENI. The CDR3 spells CASSPRVANTEAFF. The CDR3 nucleotides read TGTGCCAGCTCCCCTCGGGTCGCGAACACTGAAGCTTTCTTT.

V usage is TRBV18 and J usage is TRBJ2-2; 7 bases are shared with TRBD2. Germline assignment: CDR1 KGHSH and CDR2 LQKENI. The junction had 9 bases not matched to a gene; V was cut back by 3 bases and J by 5 bases. The CDR3 sequence is 16 residues long. This CDR3 is CASSPLAAGETGELFF. The CDR3, as DNA: TGTGCCAGCTCACCCCTGGCGGCGGGAGAAACCGGGGAGCTGTTTTTT.

The V gene is TRBV7-3, the J gene TRBJ2-5; maybe TRBD2 (6 bases). This CDR3 is 15 amino acids long. Trimming cost V 3 bases and J 4 bases, with 15 bases left between them. Germline loops: CDR1 SGHTA, CDR2 FQGTGA. CDR3 DNA: TGTGCCAGCAGCTTTCGGGGGAGTCTTGGAGAGACCCAGTACTTC. Translating it yields CASSFRGSLGETQYF.

This clone was counted a single time. The V and J genes are TRBV29-1 and TRBJ2-5, with 9 bases fitting TRBD1. This CDR3 has 14 residues. The ends lost 6 bases at V and 5 bases at J; junction bases unmatched: 10. CDR1 and CDR2 from the germline V gene are SQVTM and ANQGSEA. CDR3 nucleotides: TGCAGCGTACATGACAGGGGGAACGTGGAGACCCAGTACTTC. The encoded protein is CSVHDRGNVETQYF.

The chain uses TRBV29-1 and TRBJ2-1; 10 nucleotides agree with TRBD2. The CDR3 contains 14 residues. The V and J ends lost 7 bases and 10 bases, in that order; junction bases with no gene match: 13. The V gene's germline CDR1 is SQVTM and CDR2 ANQGSEA. DNA of the CDR3: TGCAGCGCTGGTTGGCTAGCGGGAGCACAGGAGCAGTTCTTC. It yields the protein CSAGWLAGAQEQFF.

The chain carries TRBV18 and TRBJ1-1; possibly TRBD1 for D (6 bases). V was cut by 8 bases and J by 3 bases, with 16 bases left in between. The CDR3 length is 14 residues. In germline, CDR1 is KGHSH, CDR2 LQKENI. CDR3 coding DNA: TGTGCCAGCGCGCCAGGGGTTTTGGACACTGAAGCTTTCTTT. Its protein product is CASAPGVLDTEAFF.

The gene calls are TRBV28 and TRBJ2-7; D gene uncertain. Trimming shortened V by 11 bases and J by 1 base, and 12 bases separated the two germline ends. The CDR3 contains 12 residues. CDR1 is MDHEN, CDR2 SYDVKM, per germline. The DNA of the CDR3 is TGTGCCGGCCAAGGGCAGTCCTACGAGCAGTACTTC. The encoded protein is CAGQGQSYEQYF.

The rearrangement joins TRBV2 to TRBJ1-4; 8 nucleotides agree with TRBD1. Germline CDR1 is SNHLY and CDR2 is FYNNEI. With V trimmed by 4 bases and J by 10 bases, 5 bases remained unmatched. The CDR3 sequence is 13 residues long. CDR3 DNA: TGTGCCAGCAGTGGGGACAGGAGGGCAAAACTGTTTTTT. It translates to CASSGDRRAKLFF. The full variable domain, rest sourced from reference TRBV2 and TRBJ1-4, is EPEVTQTPSHQVTQMGQEVILRCVPISNHLYFYWYRQILGQKVEFLVSFYNNEISEKSEIFDDQFSVERPDGSNFTLKIRSTKLEDSAMYFCASSGDRRAKLFFGSGTQLSVL.

J is TRBJ2-7 and V is TRBV5-6; 10 bases are shared with TRBD1. The CDR3 runs to 16 residues. CDR1 and CDR2 from the germline V gene are SGHDT and YYEEEE. The junction had 9 bases not matched to a gene; V was cut back by 0 bases and J by 6 bases. The CDR3 reads CASSLVPVGTGVEQYF. The CDR3 DNA follows: TGTGCCAGCAGCTTGGTCCCCGTCGGGACAGGGGTCGAGCAGTACTTC.

The rearrangement links TRBV5-6 to TRBJ2-2; D ambiguous. The CDR3 is made up of 14 amino acids. Germline V gene data show CDR1 as SGHDT and CDR2 as YYEEEE. V lost 4 bases and J 5 bases, leaving 12 bases between the germline ends. The CDR3: CASSPITLTGELFF. CDR3 DNA: TGTGCCAGCAGCCCTATTACACTGACCGGGGAGCTGTTTTTT.

The chain links TRBV4-2 to TRBJ1-1, with D unresolved. Deletions cut 0 bases from V and 9 bases from J, with 17 bases between. The germline CDR1 and CDR2 sequences are LGHNA and YNFKEQ. The CDR3 sequence is 15 residues long. The CDR3 nucleotides read TGTGCCAGCAGCCAAGAAGCCCTAACAGCCTCGAAAGCTTTCTTT. Protein sequence: CASSQEALTASKAFF.

The chain links TRBV2 to TRBJ1-5; 10 bases are a match to TRBD1. CDR1 SNHLY and CDR2 FYNNEI come from the germline V gene. J gave up 2 bases and V 6 bases, and 7 bases lay outside the gene matches. The CDR3 runs 16 residues. The CDR3 loop is CASSLPGTGGNQPQHF. The DNA of the CDR3 is TGTGCCAGCAGCCTTCCCGGGACAGGGGGCAATCAGCCCCAGCATTTT.

The chain has TRBV18 and TRBJ2-3; no reliable D call. CDR3 size: 14 residues. V was cut by 6 bases and J by 0 bases, with 10 bases left in between. The germline V gene has CDR1 KGHSH and CDR2 LQKENI. The DNA for the CDR3 is TGTGCCAGCTCCCGAACTTCTAGCACAGATACGCAGTATTTT. It is translated as CASSRTSSTDTQYF.

CDR3 region: CATSSAQGARGPVQGYTF. As DNA, the CDR3 is TGTGCCACCAGCAGTGCACAAGGGGCCCGGGGTCCCGTCCAAGGCTACACCTTC. The V and J genes are TRBV15 and TRBJ1-2; perhaps TRBD1 as D (5 bases). The CDR3 contains 18 residues. Germline CDR1 LNHNV, CDR2 YYDKDF (reference sequence). V gave up 3 bases and J gave up 8 bases, with 28 bases separating them.

CDR3 amino acids: CASSRGLAGGLGDTGELFF. CDR3 bases: TGTGCCAGCAGCCGGGGACTAGCGGGAGGTCTTGGGGACACCGGGGAGCTGTTTTTT. The V and J genes are TRBV5-4 and TRBJ2-2; 15 positions agree with TRBD2. This CDR3 region has 19 residues. CDR1 and CDR2 from the germline V gene are SGHNT and YYREEE (reference sequence). The V gene end was trimmed by 4 bases and the J gene end by 3 bases; junction bases not matched to a gene: 10.

CDR3 amino acids: CASTSYAGGPPDTQYF. The DNA of the CDR3 is TGTGCCAGCACCTCATACGCGGGAGGGCCCCCAGATACGCAGTATTTT. The chain links TRBV4-2 to TRBJ2-3, with 9 bases identical to TRBD2. CDR1 LGHNA and CDR2 YNFKEQ come from the germline V gene. This CDR3 region has 16 residues. The junction had 12 bases not matched to a gene; V was cut back by 7 bases and J by 4 bases.

This chain connects TRBV9 to TRBJ2-3; 11 bases line up with TRBD2. Germline CDR1 and CDR2: SGDLS and YYNGEE. The CDR3 is 15 amino acids. V shed 3 bases and J 3 bases; nucleotides not matched to a gene: 3. CDR3: CASSETSGRTDTQYF. The DNA of the CDR3 is TGTGCCAGCAGCGAAACTAGCGGGAGAACAGATACGCAGTATTTT.

The chain employs TRBV5-3 and TRBJ2-4; D is possibly TRBD2 (5 bases). TRBV5-3 has ORF status, its function being uncertain. This CDR3 region has 14 residues. Trimming stripped 0 bases from V and 8 bases from J, with 12 bases between. CDR3: CARSLATSGDIQYF. CDR3 coding DNA: TGTGCCAGAAGCTTGGCGACGTCCGGGGACATTCAGTACTTC.

The chain couples TRBV10-1 to TRBJ2-3; D unclear. The V gene lost 2 bases and the J gene lost 5 bases, with 8 bases spanning the gap. This CDR3 has 13 residues. Germline V gene data show CDR1 as WNHNN and CDR2 as SYGVQD (reference sequence). The CDR3 DNA is TGCGCCAGCAGTGAGGGGTTGGAAGATACGCAGTATTTT. This codes for CASSEGLEDTQYF.

The chain links TRBV28 to TRBJ2-7; D is perhaps TRBD1 (5 bases). This CDR3 has 15 residues. The V end lost 5 bases, the J end lost 2 bases, and 16 bases lay between the germline ends. Looked up from germline, CDR1 is MDHEN and CDR2 is SYDVKM. CDR3: CASSRAGSGTYEQYF. The CDR3 DNA reads TGTGCCAGCAGTCGGGCAGGGTCGGGCACCTACGAGCAGTACTTC.

The rearrangement links TRBV25-1 to TRBJ1-2, with 7 bases identical to TRBD1. The CDR3 is made up of 14 amino acids. With V trimmed by 1 base and J by 2 bases, 1 base remained unmatched. Germline assignment: CDR1 MGHDK and CDR2 SYGVNS. CDR3 amino acids: CASSESGQNYGYTF. The DNA of the CDR3 is TGTGCCAGCAGTGAATCGGGACAGAACTATGGCTACACCTTC.

V usage is TRBV19 and J usage is TRBJ1-5; D remains unclear. Germline CDR1 is LNHDA and CDR2 is SQIVND (reference sequence). The CDR3 contains 15 residues. V was pared by 4 bases and J by 4 bases, with 14 bases between. The DNA for the CDR3 is TGTGCCAGTAGTACCGTATCTACGGGGAATCAGCCCCAGCATTTT. Its protein is CASSTVSTGNQPQHF. The whole variable domain, filled in from reference TRBV19 and TRBJ1-5, reads DGGITQSPKYLFRKEGQNVTLSCEQNLNHDAMYWYRQDPGQGLRLIYYSQIVNDFQKGDIAEGYSVSREKKESFPLTVTSAQKNPTAFYLCASSTVSTGNQPQHFGDGTRLSIL.

The chain carries TRBV25-1 and TRBJ1-1, with 9 bases that match TRBD1. The V gene end was trimmed by 7 bases and the J gene end by 4 bases; junction bases not matched to a gene: 4. CDR3 length equals 13 residues. Germline V CDR1 and CDR2: MGHDK, SYGVNS. CDR3 DNA sequence: TGTGCCAGCACTCGGGACAGGGTCACTGAAGCTTTCTTT. Translated: CASTRDRVTEAFF.

This chain joins TRBV7-9 and TRBJ2-3; either TRBD1 or TRBD2 may supply D (5 bases each). V was clipped by 3 bases and J by 0 bases, with 10 bases between them. Germline V gives CDR1 SEHNR, CDR2 FQNEAQ (reference sequence). The CDR3 runs 15 residues. DNA for the CDR3: TGTGCCAGCAGCTTCGGTGGGGACAGCACAGATACGCAGTATTTT. Its protein is CASSFGGDSTDTQYF.

This chain links TRBV7-2 with TRBJ2-7; a weak D match, TRBD2 (5 bases). V was trimmed by 1 base and J by 2 bases, leaving 18 bases between them. Germline V gives CDR1 SGHTA, CDR2 FQGNSA. The CDR3 covers 17 residues. Written as DNA, the CDR3 is TGTGCCAGCAGCTTAGTGGCAAGTGGTTCCGGGACCTACGAGCAGTACTTC. This translates into CASSLVASGSGTYEQYF.

The rearrangement links TRBV11-2 to TRBJ2-5; the D gene is possibly TRBD1 (6 bases). The CDR3 extends over 13 amino acids. CDR1 and CDR2 (germline): SGHAT, FQNNGV. Trimming shortened V by 5 bases and J by 1 base, and 8 bases separated the two germline ends. The CDR3 loop is CASSRTVQETQYF. The CDR3 DNA sequence: TGTGCCAGCAGCCGGACAGTCCAAGAGACCCAGTACTTC.

This rearrangement joins TRBV27 to TRBJ2-7; a weak D match, TRBD1 (6 bases). CDR1 and CDR2 (germline): MNHEY, SMNVEV (reference sequence). The V end was cut by 5 bases, the J end by 6 bases, with 17 bases between. CDR3 length: 14 residues. The CDR3 is CASSRWDNSGEQYF. Written as DNA, the CDR3 is TGTGCCAGCAGTAGATGGGACAATTCCGGCGAGCAGTACTTC.